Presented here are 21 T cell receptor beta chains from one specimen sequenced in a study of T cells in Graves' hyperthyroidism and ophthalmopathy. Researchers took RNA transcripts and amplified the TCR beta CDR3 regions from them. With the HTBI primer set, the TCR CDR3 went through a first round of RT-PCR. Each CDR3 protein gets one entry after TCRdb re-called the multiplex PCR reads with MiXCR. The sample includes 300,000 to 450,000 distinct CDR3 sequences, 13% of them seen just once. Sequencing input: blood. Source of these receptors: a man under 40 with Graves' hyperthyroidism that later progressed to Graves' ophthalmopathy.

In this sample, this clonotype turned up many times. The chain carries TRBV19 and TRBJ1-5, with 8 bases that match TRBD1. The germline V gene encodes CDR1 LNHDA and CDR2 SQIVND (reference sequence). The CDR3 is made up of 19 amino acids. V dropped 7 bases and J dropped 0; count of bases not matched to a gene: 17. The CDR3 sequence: CASTNLPGQVVYSNQPQHF. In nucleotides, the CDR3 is TGTGCCAGTACAAACCTTCCGGGACAGGTCGTTTATAGCAATCAGCCCCAGCATTTT.

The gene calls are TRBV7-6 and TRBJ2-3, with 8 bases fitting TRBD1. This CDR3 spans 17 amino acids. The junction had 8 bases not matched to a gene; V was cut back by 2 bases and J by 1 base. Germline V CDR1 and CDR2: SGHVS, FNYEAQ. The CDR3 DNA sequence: TGTGCCAGCAGCTTACCCCGCAGGGGGCTGGGCACAGATACGCAGTATTTT. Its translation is CASSLPRRGLGTDTQYF.

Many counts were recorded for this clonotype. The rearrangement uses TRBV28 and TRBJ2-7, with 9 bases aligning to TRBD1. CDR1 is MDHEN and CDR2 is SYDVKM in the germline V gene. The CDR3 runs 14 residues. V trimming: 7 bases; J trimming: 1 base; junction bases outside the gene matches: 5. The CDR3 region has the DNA TGTGCCAGCACCCCCGGACAGGGGTCCTACGAGCAGTACTTC. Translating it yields CASTPGQGSYEQYF.

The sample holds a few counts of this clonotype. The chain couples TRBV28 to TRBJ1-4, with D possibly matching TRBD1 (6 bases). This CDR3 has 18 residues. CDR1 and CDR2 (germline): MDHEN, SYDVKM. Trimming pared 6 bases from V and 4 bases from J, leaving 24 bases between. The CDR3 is CASSTHLDLTGYNEKLFF. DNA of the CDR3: TGTGCCAGCAGCACCCATCTCGACCTGACAGGATATAATGAAAAACTGTTTTTT.

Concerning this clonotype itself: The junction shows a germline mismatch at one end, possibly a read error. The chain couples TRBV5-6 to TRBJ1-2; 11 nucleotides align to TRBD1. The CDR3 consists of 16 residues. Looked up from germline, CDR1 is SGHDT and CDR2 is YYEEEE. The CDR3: CASSGTGQGGIYVYTF. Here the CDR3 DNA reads TGTGCCAGCAGCGGGACGGGACAGGGGGGGATCTATGTCTACACCTTC. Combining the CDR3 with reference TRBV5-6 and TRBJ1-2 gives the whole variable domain DAGVTQSPTHLIKTRGQQVTLRCSPKSGHDTVSWYQQALGQGPQFIFQYYEEEERQRGNFPDRFSGHQFPNYSSELNVNALLLGDSALYLCASSGTGQGGIYVYTFGSGTRLTVV.

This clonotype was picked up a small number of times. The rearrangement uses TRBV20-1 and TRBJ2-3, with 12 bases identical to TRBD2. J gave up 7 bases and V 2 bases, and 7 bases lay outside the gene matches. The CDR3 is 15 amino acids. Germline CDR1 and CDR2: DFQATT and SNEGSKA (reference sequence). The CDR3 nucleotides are TGCAGTGCTAGACCTGGACTAGCGGGGCTTAATACGCAGTATTTT. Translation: CSARPGLAGLNTQYF.

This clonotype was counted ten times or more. The CDR3 bases are TGCAGTGCTAGTAAAGGGGCACAGGAGACCCAGTACTTC. Protein sequence: CSASKGAQETQYF. V usage is TRBV20-1 and J usage is TRBJ2-5, with D possibly matching TRBD1 (5 bases). Trimming took 3 bases from V and 5 from J, leaving 13 bases between them. Germline lookup yields CDR1 DFQATT and CDR2 SNEGSKA (reference sequence). This CDR3 is 13 amino acids long.

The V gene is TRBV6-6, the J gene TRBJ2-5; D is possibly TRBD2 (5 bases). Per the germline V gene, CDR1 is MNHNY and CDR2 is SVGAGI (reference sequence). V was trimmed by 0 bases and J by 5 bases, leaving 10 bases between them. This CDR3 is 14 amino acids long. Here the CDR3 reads CASSYSSSWETQYF. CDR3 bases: TGTGCCAGCAGTTACTCGTCTAGCTGGGAGACCCAGTACTTC.

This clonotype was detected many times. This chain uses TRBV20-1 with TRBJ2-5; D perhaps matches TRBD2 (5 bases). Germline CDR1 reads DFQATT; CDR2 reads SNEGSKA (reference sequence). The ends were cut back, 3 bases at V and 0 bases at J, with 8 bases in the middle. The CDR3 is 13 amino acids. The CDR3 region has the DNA TGCAGTGCTAGTCCCGGGGACCAAGAGACCCAGTACTTC. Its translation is CSASPGDQETQYF.

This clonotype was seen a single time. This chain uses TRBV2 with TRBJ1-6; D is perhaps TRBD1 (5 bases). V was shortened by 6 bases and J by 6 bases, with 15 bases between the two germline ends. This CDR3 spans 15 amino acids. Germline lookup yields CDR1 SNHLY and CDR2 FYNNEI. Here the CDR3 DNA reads TGTGCCAGCAGAAGCCTCCAGGGTTGTAATTCACCCCTCCACTTT. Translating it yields CASRSLQGCNSPLHF.

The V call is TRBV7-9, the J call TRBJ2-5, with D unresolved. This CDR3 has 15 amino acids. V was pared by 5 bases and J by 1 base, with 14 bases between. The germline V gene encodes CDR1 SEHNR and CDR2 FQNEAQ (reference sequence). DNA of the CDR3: TGTGCCAGCAGCCTTGTCGCGGCAGCCCAAGAGACCCAGTACTTC. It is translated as CASSLVAAAQETQYF. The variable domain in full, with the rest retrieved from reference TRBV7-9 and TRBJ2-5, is DTGVSQNPRHKITKRGQNVTFRCDPISEHNRLYWYRQTLGQGPEFLTYFQNEAQLEKSRLLSDRFSAERPKGSFSTLEIQRTEQGDSAMYLCASSLVAAAQETQYFGPGTRLLVL.

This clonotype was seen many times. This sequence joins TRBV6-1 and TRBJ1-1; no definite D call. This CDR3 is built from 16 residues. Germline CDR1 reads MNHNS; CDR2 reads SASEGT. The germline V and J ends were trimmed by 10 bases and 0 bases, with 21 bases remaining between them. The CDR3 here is CATIISTRAMNTEAFF. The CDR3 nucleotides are TGTGCCACCATTATATCAACGAGGGCGATGAACACTGAAGCTTTCTTT.

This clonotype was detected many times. Here the CDR3 DNA reads TGTGCCAGCAGTTCCCGACAGGCCAGGGGCTACAATGAGCAGTTCTTC. It yields the protein CASSSRQARGYNEQFF. This chain links TRBV6-1 with TRBJ2-1; D perhaps matches TRBD1 (6 bases). Germline assignment: CDR1 MNHNS and CDR2 SASEGT. Trimming left V 5 bases short and J 3 bases short, with 17 bases between. The length of the CDR3 is 16 residues.

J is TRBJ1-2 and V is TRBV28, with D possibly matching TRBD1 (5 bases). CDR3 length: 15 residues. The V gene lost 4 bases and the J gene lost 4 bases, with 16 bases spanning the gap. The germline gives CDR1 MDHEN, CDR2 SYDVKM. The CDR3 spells CASSSPRGAAYGYTF. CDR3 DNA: TGTGCCAGCAGTTCCCCACGCGGGGCTGCCTATGGCTACACCTTC.

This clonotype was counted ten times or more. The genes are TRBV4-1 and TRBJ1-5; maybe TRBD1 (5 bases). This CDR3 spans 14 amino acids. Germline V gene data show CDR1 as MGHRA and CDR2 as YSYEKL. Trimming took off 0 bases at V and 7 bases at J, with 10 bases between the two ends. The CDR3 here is CASSQDRVGQPQHF. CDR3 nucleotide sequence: TGCGCCAGCAGCCAAGACAGGGTTGGCCAGCCCCAGCATTTT.

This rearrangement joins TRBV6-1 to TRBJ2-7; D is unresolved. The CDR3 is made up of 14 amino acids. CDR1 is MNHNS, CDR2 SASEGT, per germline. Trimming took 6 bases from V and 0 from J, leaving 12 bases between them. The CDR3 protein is CASSPALHSYEQYF. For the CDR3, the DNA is TGTGCCAGCAGCCCAGCATTACACTCCTACGAGCAGTACTTC.

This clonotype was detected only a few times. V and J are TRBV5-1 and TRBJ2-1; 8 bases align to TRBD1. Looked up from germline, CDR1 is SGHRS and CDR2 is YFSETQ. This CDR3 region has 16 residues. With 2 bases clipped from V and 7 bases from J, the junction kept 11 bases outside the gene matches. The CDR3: CASSLGTGRIQNEQFF. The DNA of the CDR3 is TGCGCCAGCAGCTTAGGGACAGGTCGAATCCAGAATGAGCAGTTCTTC.

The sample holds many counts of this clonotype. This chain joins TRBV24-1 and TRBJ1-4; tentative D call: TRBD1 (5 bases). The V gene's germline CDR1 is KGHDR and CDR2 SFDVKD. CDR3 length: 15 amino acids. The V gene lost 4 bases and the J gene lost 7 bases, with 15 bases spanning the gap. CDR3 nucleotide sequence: TGTGCCACCAGTGACCCACGGGGCTCCGGTGAAAAACTGTTTTTT. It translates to CATSDPRGSGEKLFF.

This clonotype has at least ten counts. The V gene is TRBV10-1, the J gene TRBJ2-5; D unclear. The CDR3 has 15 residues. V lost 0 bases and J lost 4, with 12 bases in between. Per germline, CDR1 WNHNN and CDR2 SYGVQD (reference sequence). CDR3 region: CASSESLAVGETQYF. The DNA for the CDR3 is TGCGCCAGCAGTGAGTCCCTCGCGGTGGGAGAGACCCAGTACTTC.

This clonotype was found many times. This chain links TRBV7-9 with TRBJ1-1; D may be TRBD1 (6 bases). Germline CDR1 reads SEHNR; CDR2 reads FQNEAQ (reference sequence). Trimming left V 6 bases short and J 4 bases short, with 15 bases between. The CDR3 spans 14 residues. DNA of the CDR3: TGTGCCAGCAGTTTACAGGGAAGGGGCACTGAAGCTTTCTTT. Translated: CASSLQGRGTEAFF.

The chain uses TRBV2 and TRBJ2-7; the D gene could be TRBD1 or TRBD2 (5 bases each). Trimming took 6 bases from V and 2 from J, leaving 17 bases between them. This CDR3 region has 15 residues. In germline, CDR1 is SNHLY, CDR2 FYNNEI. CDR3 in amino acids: CASSPLERGTYEQYF. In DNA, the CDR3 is TGTGCCAGCAGCCCCCTGGAGAGGGGAACCTACGAGCAGTACTTC.